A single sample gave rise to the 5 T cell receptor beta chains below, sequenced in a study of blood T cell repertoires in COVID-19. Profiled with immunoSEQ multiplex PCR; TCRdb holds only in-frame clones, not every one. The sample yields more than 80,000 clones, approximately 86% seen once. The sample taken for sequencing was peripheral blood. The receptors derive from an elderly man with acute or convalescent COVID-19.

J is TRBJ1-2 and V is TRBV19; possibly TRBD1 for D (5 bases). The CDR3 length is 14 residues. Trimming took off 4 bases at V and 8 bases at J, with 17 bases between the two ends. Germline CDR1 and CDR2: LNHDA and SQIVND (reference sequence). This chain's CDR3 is CASSRGLSFHGYTF. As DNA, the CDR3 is TGTGCCAGTAGTAGGGGACTGTCCTTTCACGGCTACACCTTC.

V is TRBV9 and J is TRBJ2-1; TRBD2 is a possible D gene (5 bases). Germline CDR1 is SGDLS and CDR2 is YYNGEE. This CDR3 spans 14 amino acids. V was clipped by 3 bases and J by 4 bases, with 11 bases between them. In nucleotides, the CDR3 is TGTGCCAGCAGCGGGAGGTCCACTTACAATGAGCAGTTCTTC. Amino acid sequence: CASSGRSTYNEQFF. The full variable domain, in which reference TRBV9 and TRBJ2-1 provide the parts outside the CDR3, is DSGVTQTPKHLITATGQRVTLRCSPRSGDLSVYWYQQSLDQGLQFLIQYYNGEERAKGNILERFSAQQFPDLHSELNLSSLELGDSALYFCASSGRSTYNEQFFGPGTRLTVL.

The CDR3 sequence is CSAGLGAQGYGYTF. For the CDR3, the DNA is TGCAGCGCTGGGCTTGGAGCACAGGGGTATGGCTACACCTTC. The V and J genes are TRBV29-1 and TRBJ1-2; 7 bases map to TRBD1. The germline V gene encodes CDR1 SQVTM and CDR2 ANQGSEA. V lost 7 bases and J lost 5; bases outside the gene matches: 13. This CDR3 has 14 residues.

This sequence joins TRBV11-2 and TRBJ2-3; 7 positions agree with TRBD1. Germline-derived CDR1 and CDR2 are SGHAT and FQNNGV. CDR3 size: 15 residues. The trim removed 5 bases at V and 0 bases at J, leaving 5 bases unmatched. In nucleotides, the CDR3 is TGTGCCAGCAGCCCGGGACAGACTAGCACAGATACGCAGTATTTT. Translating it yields CASSPGQTSTDTQYF.

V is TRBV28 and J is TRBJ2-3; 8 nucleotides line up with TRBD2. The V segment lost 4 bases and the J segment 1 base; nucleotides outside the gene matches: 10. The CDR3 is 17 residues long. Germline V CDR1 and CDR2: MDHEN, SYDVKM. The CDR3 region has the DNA TGTGCCAGCAGTTCCGGTGGGAGCGGGAGTGGCACAGATACGCAGTATTTT. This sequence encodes CASSSGGSGSGTDTQYF.